The 20 T cell receptor beta chains listed next were all sequenced from one sample in a study of blood T cell repertoires in COVID-19. The method was immunoSEQ multiplex PCR; TCRdb's version includes in-frame clones alone and lacks a portion of them. The sample yields about 110,000 clones, about nine tenths seen once. Sequencing used peripheral blood. These receptor sequences come from a human donor in a cohort sampled during active COVID-19.

This rearrangement joins TRBV7-2 to TRBJ2-3; the D gene is possibly TRBD1 (5 bases). CDR3 length: 13 residues. V was cut by 1 base and J by 7 bases, with 9 bases left in between. From germline, CDR1 is SGHTA and CDR2 FQGNSA. The CDR3 nucleotides are TGTGCCAGCAGCTTAGGGGGCCGTAATACGCAGTATTTT. This encodes CASSLGGRNTQYF.

This clone was observed once. The V gene is TRBV7-2, the J gene TRBJ1-2, with a possible D match to TRBD1 (6 bases). The CDR3 totals 13 residues. V lost 5 bases and J lost 6, with 13 bases in between. Germline CDR1 reads SGHTA; CDR2 reads FQGNSA. The CDR3 protein is CASSLSPGDGYTF. CDR3 nucleotide sequence: TGTGCCAGCAGCCTATCTCCAGGGGATGGCTACACCTTC.

The chain employs TRBV7-9 and TRBJ1-1, with D perhaps TRBD1 (6 bases). The V gene lost 2 bases and the J gene lost 1 base, with 20 bases spanning the gap. CDR3 length equals 18 residues. Germline V gene sequence: CDR1 SEHNR, CDR2 FQNEAQ (reference sequence). The CDR3 bases are TGTGCCAGCAGCTTAAGTATAGGTAGAGGACAGAAGAACACTGAAGCTTTCTTT. The encoded protein is CASSLSIGRGQKNTEAFF.

The J gene is TRBJ1-2, the V gene TRBV2; weak D call: TRBD1 (6 bases). This CDR3 comprises 14 residues. With 1 base removed from V and 7 bases from J, the gap between germline ends came to 13 bases. Germline assignment: CDR1 SNHLY and CDR2 FYNNEI. The CDR3 DNA reads as TGTGCCAGCAGTGAAGGTTGGGGGCCAAGTGGCTACACCTTC. Protein: CASSEGWGPSGYTF.

The rearrangement joins TRBV5-1 to TRBJ1-1; D call uncertain. The V end lost 3 bases, the J end lost 8 bases, and 17 bases lay between the germline ends. Germline CDR1 reads SGHRS; CDR2 reads YFSETQ. The CDR3 is 14 residues long. CDR3 region: CASSSSIGGGEAFF. The CDR3 DNA reads TGCGCCAGCAGCTCTTCTATAGGAGGAGGAGAAGCTTTCTTT. Complete variable domain (other parts from reference TRBV5-1 and TRBJ1-1): KAGVTQTPRYLIKTRGQQVTLSCSPISGHRSVSWYQQTPGQGLQFLFEYFSETQRNKGNFPGRFSGRQFSNSRSEMNVSTLELGDSALYLCASSSSIGGGEAFFGQGTRLTVV.

The chain carries TRBV5-4 and TRBJ2-5, with 10 bases matching TRBD1. The CDR3 covers 19 residues. Germline V gene lookup returns CDR1 SGHNT and CDR2 YYREEE (reference sequence). The V segment lost 6 bases and the J segment 0 bases; nucleotides outside the gene matches: 17. In DNA, the CDR3 is TGTGCCAGCAACGAAATGACAGGGGGCGGAAGGCACAACCAAGAGACCCAGTACTTC. It codes for CASNEMTGGGRHNQETQYF.

The chain couples TRBV28 to TRBJ2-1, with 11 bases that match TRBD2. Trimming at V came to 6 bases and at J to 7 bases, leaving 5 bases not matched to a gene. From germline, CDR1 is MDHEN and CDR2 SYDVKM. This CDR3 has 14 amino acids. In DNA form, the CDR3 reads TGTGCCAGCAGAAGACTAGCGGGATGGAATGAGCAGTTCTTC. This gives the protein CASRRLAGWNEQFF.

This sequence joins TRBV9 and TRBJ2-3; D possibly corresponds to TRBD2 (6 bases). The CDR3 consists of 14 residues. Germline CDR1 reads SGDLS; CDR2 reads YYNGEE. Trimming shortened V by 0 bases and J by 3 bases, and 8 bases separated the two germline ends. DNA for the CDR3: TGTGCCAGCAGCGTAGTTGGGGGGACAGATACGCAGTATTTT. This sequence encodes CASSVVGGTDTQYF.

The rearrangement joins TRBV4-2 to TRBJ1-1; 8 bases match TRBD1. CDR3 size: 14 residues. J gave up 3 bases and V 1 base, and 1 base lay outside the gene matches. The germline gives CDR1 LGHNA, CDR2 YNFKEQ. CDR3 region: CASSQGGQDTEAFF. CDR3 coding DNA: TGTGCCAGCAGCCAAGGGGGACAGGACACTGAAGCTTTCTTT.

V is TRBV20-1 and J is TRBJ1-1, with D unresolved. This CDR3 spans 12 amino acids. V dropped 3 bases and J dropped 0 bases, with 5 bases sitting between them. Germline CDR1 is DFQATT and CDR2 is SNEGSKA (reference sequence). CDR3 bases: TGCAGTGCTAGTCCGTTGAACACTGAAGCTTTCTTT. Its protein product is CSASPLNTEAFF.

This clone occurred once. V gene TRBV5-1 combines with J gene TRBJ1-1, with D possibly being TRBD1 (5 bases). The CDR3 is 12 amino acids. The ends were cut back, 4 bases at V and 7 bases at J, with 11 bases in the middle. From germline, CDR1 is SGHRS and CDR2 YFSETQ. CDR3 coding DNA: TGCGCCAGCAGCCCGGGGGGAGGTGAAGCTTTCTTT. It codes for CASSPGGGEAFF. The full variable domain, in which reference TRBV5-1 and TRBJ1-1 provide the parts outside the CDR3, is KAGVTQTPRYLIKTRGQQVTLSCSPISGHRSVSWYQQTPGQGLQFLFEYFSETQRNKGNFPGRFSGRQFSNSRSEMNVSTLELGDSALYLCASSPGGGEAFFGQGTRLTVV.

This rearrangement joins TRBV18 to TRBJ2-2, with 9 bases that match TRBD1. This CDR3 contains 17 residues. Unmatched junction bases numbered 11, after V lost 4 bases and J lost 5 bases. The germline V gene has CDR1 KGHSH and CDR2 LQKENI. The CDR3 bases are TGTGCCAGCTCACTAAAGGGAACCGGGACAGGGACCGGGGAGCTGTTTTTT. It yields the protein CASSLKGTGTGTGELFF.

The V call is TRBV5-4, the J call TRBJ1-1; D might be TRBD1 (5 bases). The CDR3 runs to 14 residues. V was shortened by 0 bases and J by 4 bases, with 10 bases between the two germline ends. Germline values: CDR1 SGHNT, CDR2 YYREEE (reference sequence). CDR3 DNA: TGTGCCAGCAGCTTGGGCAGGGTCGGCACTGAAGCTTTCTTT. Amino acid sequence: CASSLGRVGTEAFF.

The rearrangement joins TRBV27 to TRBJ1-4; TRBD1 matches at 7 bases. Germline V lookup: CDR1 MNHEY, CDR2 SMNVEV (reference sequence). This CDR3 contains 14 residues. The V segment lost 6 bases and the J segment 8 bases; nucleotides outside the gene matches: 9. Written as DNA, the CDR3 is TGTGCCAGCAGCCGAGGACAGGTCGGGGAAAAACTGTTTTTT. Protein sequence: CASSRGQVGEKLFF.

The V and J genes are TRBV19 and TRBJ2-1, with 9 positions matching TRBD1. The CDR3 loop spans 14 amino acids. With 4 bases clipped from V and 8 bases from J, the junction kept 6 bases outside the gene matches. Germline V gene sequence: CDR1 LNHDA, CDR2 SQIVND (reference sequence). The CDR3 DNA is TGTGCCAGTAGTAACAGGGGGCTGTGGGATGAGCAGTTCTTC. Its translation: CASSNRGLWDEQFF. Full variable domain (remainder filled in from reference TRBV19 and TRBJ2-1): DGGITQSPKYLFRKEGQNVTLSCEQNLNHDAMYWYRQDPGQGLRLIYYSQIVNDFQKGDIAEGYSVSREKKESFPLTVTSAQKNPTAFYLCASSNRGLWDEQFFGPGTRLTVL.

The chain uses TRBV6-6 and TRBJ1-5, with 10 positions matching TRBD1. Germline CDR1 is MNHNY and CDR2 is SVGAGI (reference sequence). CDR3 length equals 15 residues. Trimming took 4 bases from V and 6 from J; bases not matched to a gene: 6. CDR3 in DNA: TGTGCCAGCAGTTTGACAGGGGGCGCGGGTCAGCCCCAGCATTTT. Translation gives CASSLTGGAGQPQHF.

This clone appeared once. The J gene is TRBJ2-3, the V gene TRBV4-3; 11 bases align to TRBD2. The CDR3 runs 16 residues. V lost 3 bases and J lost 2; bases outside the gene matches: 4. The germline V gene has CDR1 LGHNA and CDR2 YSLEER. CDR3 residues: CASSHLLAGDTDTQYF. The CDR3 bases are TGCGCCAGCAGCCATTTACTAGCGGGAGACACAGATACGCAGTATTTT.

This chain joins TRBV21-1 and TRBJ2-5; no check of the table's D call, TRBD2, against the DNA was made. TRBV21-1 is termed a pseudogene. This CDR3 region has 22 residues. The CDR3 sequence: CASSKARGTSGSRPNIRETQYF. DNA of the CDR3: TGTGCCAGCAGCAAAGCCCGTGGGACTAGCGGGAGTCGACCAAACATTCGGGAGACCCAGTACTTC.

The chain joins TRBV2 to TRBJ2-2; a possible D gene is TRBD1 (5 bases). Germline CDR1 and CDR2: SNHLY and FYNNEI. Trimming stripped 6 bases from V and 0 bases from J, with 14 bases between. This CDR3 contains 16 residues. CDR3 residues: CASRDQTVANTGELFF. The DNA of the CDR3 is TGTGCCAGCAGGGATCAGACAGTCGCGAACACCGGGGAGCTGTTTTTT.

The rearrangement links TRBV3-1 (or the pseudogene TRBV3-2) to TRBJ2-1, with unresolved D. CDR3 length equals 17 residues. Trimming took off 0 bases at V and 0 bases at J, with 12 bases between the two ends. In germline, CDR1 is LGHDT, CDR2 YNNKEL (reference sequence). The CDR3 DNA follows: TGTGCCAGCAGCCAAGACTCGGGTACCCTCTCCTACAATGAGCAGTTCTTC. It is translated as CASSQDSGTLSYNEQFF.